This entry lists 15 T cell receptor beta chains sequenced from one sample in a study of glioma-infiltrating T cells after dendritic cell vaccination. Clones were read by immunoSEQ multiplex PCR, and TCRdb kept only the in-frame ones, dropping some. The profile shows over 55,000 clones, approximately 83% of them singletons. Time point specified: after dendritic cell vaccination, including at tumor progression/relapse. The sequencing here drew on blood, taken after dendritic cell vaccination. The receptors stem from a human donor with glioblastoma.

The chain joins TRBV4-1 to TRBJ2-2; D is unclear. CDR1 and CDR2 from the germline V gene are MGHRA and YSYEKL. CDR3 length equals 14 residues. Trimming left V 4 bases short and J 1 base short, with 7 bases between. CDR3 bases: TGCGCCAGCAGCCGCCTGCGGAACACCGGGGAGCTGTTTTTT. It codes for CASSRLRNTGELFF.

The chain combines TRBV11-3 with TRBJ2-5; D may be TRBD2 (6 bases). The length of the CDR3 is 15 residues. Germline V gives CDR1 SGHNT, CDR2 YENEEA. Trimming pared 0 bases from V and 4 bases from J, leaving 12 bases between. CDR3 sequence reads: CASSLDSGSGETQYF. The CDR3, as DNA: TGTGCCAGCAGCTTAGATTCTGGTAGCGGAGAGACCCAGTACTTC.

With regard to this clone: Other DNA sequences in the sample encode the same CDR3. The chain employs TRBV15 and TRBJ1-1; D remains ambiguous. Trimming pared 0 bases from V and 2 bases from J, leaving 13 bases between. Germline V gene lookup returns CDR1 LNHNV and CDR2 YYDKDF (reference sequence). The CDR3 is 16 residues long. The CDR3 DNA sequence: TGTGCCACCAGCAGAGAGGCTAGCATACGTAACACTGAAGCTTTCTTT. Translating it yields CATSREASIRNTEAFF.

The rearrangement joins TRBV19 to TRBJ1-2; tentative D call: TRBD1 (5 bases). The germline gives CDR1 LNHDA, CDR2 SQIVND (reference sequence). The CDR3 is 13 residues long. V lost 3 bases to trimming and J lost 6 bases, with 11 bases between them. The CDR3 DNA sequence: TGTGCCAGTAGTATCGAGCCGGGGGATGGCTACACCTTC. This codes for CASSIEPGDGYTF.

The chain is built from TRBV7-9 and TRBJ1-4, with TRBD1 matching over 11 bases. The CDR3 spans 19 residues. Trimming at V came to 7 bases and at J to 0 bases, leaving 13 bases not matched to a gene. Germline V gives CDR1 SEHNR, CDR2 FQNEAQ (reference sequence). The CDR3 reads CASTYMDRGLYSTNEKLFF. The CDR3 DNA follows: TGTGCCAGCACCTACATGGACAGGGGGCTTTACTCAACTAATGAAAAACTGTTTTTT.

The chain recombines TRBV4-1 with TRBJ2-1; D is unresolved. V dropped 0 bases and J dropped 6 bases, with 15 bases sitting between them. Germline assignment: CDR1 MGHRA and CDR2 YSYEKL. The CDR3 has 16 residues. The CDR3 is CASSQDPTPTPNEQFF. The CDR3, as DNA: TGCGCCAGCAGCCAAGATCCCACGCCTACCCCCAATGAGCAGTTCTTC.

The genes are TRBV11-2 and TRBJ1-6; 7 bases are a match to TRBD1. There are 14 residues in the CDR3. J lost 5 bases, V lost 5 bases, and 3 bases had no gene match. The germline V gene encodes CDR1 SGHAT and CDR2 FQNNGV. The chain's CDR3 is CASSLTGDNSPLHF. As DNA, the CDR3 is TGTGCCAGCAGCCTTACAGGGGATAATTCACCCCTCCACTTT.

The chain uses TRBV4-1 and TRBJ2-5; perhaps TRBD2 as D (6 bases). Germline assignment: CDR1 MGHRA and CDR2 YSYEKL. The germline V and J ends were trimmed by 1 base and 2 bases, with 11 bases remaining between them. CDR3 size: 15 residues. In DNA form, the CDR3 reads TGCGCCAGCAGCCAAGCCCCCGGGGGTCAAGAGACCCAGTACTTC. Translated, it gives CASSQAPGGQETQYF.

The gene calls are TRBV6-1 and TRBJ1-1, with 7 bases lining up with TRBD1. V dropped 2 bases and J dropped 4; count of bases not matched to a gene: 10. The CDR3 covers 16 residues. From germline, CDR1 is MNHNS and CDR2 SASEGT. CDR3 region: CASSEYHGQEGTEAFF. For the CDR3, the DNA is TGTGCCAGCAGTGAATATCATGGACAGGAGGGCACTGAAGCTTTCTTT.

The chain employs TRBV19 and TRBJ2-7; D remains ambiguous. Germline V gives CDR1 LNHDA, CDR2 SQIVND (reference sequence). The CDR3 length is 12 residues. V was clipped by 5 bases and J by 7 bases, with 12 bases between them. This chain's CDR3 is CASSLQPGEQYF. CDR3 DNA sequence: TGTGCCAGTAGTTTGCAGCCCGGGGAGCAGTACTTC. Together with reference TRBV19 and TRBJ2-7, the CDR3 gives the full variable domain: DGGITQSPKYLFRKEGQNVTLSCEQNLNHDAMYWYRQDPGQGLRLIYYSQIVNDFQKGDIAEGYSVSREKKESFPLTVTSAQKNPTAFYLCASSLQPGEQYFGPGTRLTVT.

This clone was observed a few times. Other DNA sequences in this sample translate to the same CDR3. This rearrangement joins TRBV10-1 to TRBJ1-1; 12 positions match TRBD1. Germline CDR1 WNHNN, CDR2 SYGVQD (reference sequence). This CDR3 has 15 amino acids. After removal of 3 bases from V and 5 bases from J, the junction contained 4 bases not matched to a gene. CDR3 sequence reads: CASSDGDRGRTEAFF. The CDR3 DNA reads TGCGCCAGCAGTGATGGGGACAGGGGGCGAACTGAAGCTTTCTTT.

The chain uses TRBV30 and TRBJ2-7; 11 nucleotides align to TRBD1. CDR1 and CDR2 (germline): GTSNPN, SVGIG (reference sequence). The trim removed 2 bases at V and 3 bases at J, leaving 6 bases unmatched. This CDR3 spans 15 amino acids. CDR3 nucleotide sequence: TGTGCCTGGAGTTATACCGGGACAGGGGGCTACGAGCAGTACTTC. Translating it yields CAWSYTGTGGYEQYF.

The V and J genes are TRBV18 and TRBJ2-4; 11 nucleotides match TRBD1. The V gene end was trimmed by 6 bases and the J gene end by 8 bases; junction bases not matched to a gene: 6. Germline loops: CDR1 KGHSH, CDR2 LQKENI. This CDR3 spans 14 amino acids. The CDR3 reads CASSPGQGEDIQYF. The CDR3 nucleotides read TGTGCCAGCTCTCCGGGACAGGGGGAGGACATTCAGTACTTC.

The rearrangement links TRBV5-6 to TRBJ2-3; perhaps TRBD2 as D (6 bases). Germline V CDR1 and CDR2: SGHDT, YYEEEE. CDR3 length: 14 residues. Trimming cost V 3 bases and J 4 bases, with 12 bases left between them. CDR3 bases: TGTGCCAGCAGCTCGGCCGGGGGTTCAGATACGCAGTATTTT. This gives the protein CASSSAGGSDTQYF.

This clone showed up just once. The chain combines TRBV27 with TRBJ1-5; maybe TRBD1 (5 bases). Germline V gene lookup returns CDR1 MNHEY and CDR2 SMNVEV (reference sequence). The CDR3 is 13 amino acids. Trimming took 8 bases from V and 5 from J, leaving 13 bases between them. Here the CDR3 DNA reads TGTGCCAGCCTTCAGGGCTCCTATCAGCCCCAGCATTTT. Protein product: CASLQGSYQPQHF.